This T cell receptor beta chain was sequenced during a study of breast tumors, draining lymph nodes, adjacent tissues. Study-wide results and limits: Tumor T cell lymph node origin was a supported hypothesis, not proven. Luminal-like breast cancer showed significantly higher tumor–nontumor repertoire similarity than basal-like. The data were judged consistent with most tumor T cells coming from lymph node and expanding in tumor.

Using its own MiXCR run on the multiplex PCR reads, TCRdb lists one record per CDR3 protein. The sample consists of over 150,000 distinct CDR3 sequences, around 29% of them appearing once. This CDR3 is 14 amino acids long. Deletions cut 0 bases from V and 5 bases from J, with 13 bases between. CDR1 and CDR2 from the germline V gene are DFQATT and SNEGSKA (reference sequence). Breast cancer patients provided tissue from their axillary draining lymph nodes. This clonotype was seen at least ten times. Its antigen is as yet unknown. The sample comprised axillary lymph node tissue. The clonotype originates from a female donor with breast cancer. Some clones in this sample may be carry-over from other donors' samples. The chain links TRBV20-1 to TRBJ1-2; D unresolved. For the CDR3, the DNA is TGCAGTGCTAGAGACCCACTAGGGTTTTATGGCTACACCTTC. This codes for CSARDPLGFYGYTF.